The 6 T cell receptor beta chains below all came from one sample that was sequenced in a study of T cells in Graves' hyperthyroidism and ophthalmopathy. Amplified TCR beta CDR3 regions came from RNA transcripts. RT-PCR in the first round (using the HTBI primer set) targeted the TCR CDR3. Each CDR3 protein is one row after TCRdb ran MiXCR on the multiplex PCR reads. Here the sample spans roughly 840,000 distinct CDR3 sequences, more than 30% being singletons. Material for sequencing was blood. These receptors were obtained from a man aged 18 to 35 with Graves' hyperthyroidism.

This clonotype was counted at least ten times. The CDR3 here is CASTLGPRISSSPLHF. DNA of the CDR3: TGTGCCAGCACACTAGGGCCACGGATCTCTAGCTCACCCCTCCACTTT. J is TRBJ1-6 and V is TRBV6-5; D remains ambiguous. Looked up from germline, CDR1 is MNHEY and CDR2 is SVGAGI. Trimming shortened V by 7 bases and J by 10 bases, and 23 bases separated the two germline ends. The length of the CDR3 is 16 residues.

This clonotype was seen a handful of times. V and J are TRBV6-5 and TRBJ1-6, with D possibly matching TRBD1 (6 bases). V gave up 0 bases and J gave up 8 bases, with 17 bases separating them. Germline assignment: CDR1 MNHEY and CDR2 SVGAGI. CDR3 length: 17 amino acids. In DNA, the CDR3 is TGTGCCAGCAGTTACTCCTACCCGGGGACACCCTATTCACCCCTCCACTTT. Amino acid sequence: CASSYSYPGTPYSPLHF.

With respect to this clonotype: The junction shows a germline mismatch at one end, possibly a read error. The genes are TRBV9 and TRBJ2-6; D is unclear. Germline V gene sequence: CDR1 SGDLS, CDR2 YYNGEE. CDR3 length equals 15 residues. This CDR3 reads CASSPWNSGANVLTF. CDR3 DNA sequence: TGCGCCAGCAGCCCGTGGAACTCTGGGGCCAACGTCCTGACTTTC. Based on the CDR3 plus reference TRBV9 and TRBJ2-6, the full variable domain is DSGVTQTPKHLITATGQRVTLRCSPRSGDLSVYWYQQSLDQGLQFLIQYYNGEERAKGNILERFSAQQFPDLHSELNLSSLELGDSALYFCASSPWNSGANVLTFGAGSRLTVL.

V gene TRBV29-1 combines with J gene TRBJ2-5; TRBD2 might be the D (5 bases). This CDR3 contains 12 residues. CDR1 and CDR2 (germline): SQVTM, ANQGSEA. V lost 4 bases and J 3 bases, leaving 9 bases between the germline ends. The CDR3 region has the DNA TGCAGCGTTGGTGTGGGAGAAGAGACCCAGTACTTC. Translating it yields CSVGVGEETQYF.

This clonotype was counted ten times or more. The rearrangement links TRBV7-9 to TRBJ1-4; weak D call: TRBD1 (6 bases). V lost 9 bases and J 7 bases, leaving 12 bases between the germline ends. Per the germline V gene, CDR1 is SEHNR and CDR2 is FQNEAQ (reference sequence). CDR3 length: 12 amino acids. Written as DNA, the CDR3 is TGTGCCAGTGACAGGATGGGTGAAAAACTGTTTTTT. Translated: CASDRMGEKLFF. Variable domain in full (rest from reference TRBV7-9 and TRBJ1-4): DTGVSQNPRHKITKRGQNVTFRCDPISEHNRLYWYRQTLGQGPEFLTYFQNEAQLEKSRLLSDRFSAERPKGSFSTLEIQRTEQGDSAMYLCASDRMGEKLFFGSGTQLSVL.

The chain links TRBV7-2 to TRBJ2-7, with 9 bases identical to TRBD1. Germline V gene data show CDR1 as SGHTA and CDR2 as FQGNSA. The CDR3 runs to 16 residues. V was pared by 3 bases and J by 3 bases, with 9 bases of the junction left unmatched. The CDR3 DNA sequence: TGTGCCAGCAGCTTGTTTGGTTCGGACAGGGGCTACGAGCAGTACTTC. Its translation is CASSLFGSDRGYEQYF.